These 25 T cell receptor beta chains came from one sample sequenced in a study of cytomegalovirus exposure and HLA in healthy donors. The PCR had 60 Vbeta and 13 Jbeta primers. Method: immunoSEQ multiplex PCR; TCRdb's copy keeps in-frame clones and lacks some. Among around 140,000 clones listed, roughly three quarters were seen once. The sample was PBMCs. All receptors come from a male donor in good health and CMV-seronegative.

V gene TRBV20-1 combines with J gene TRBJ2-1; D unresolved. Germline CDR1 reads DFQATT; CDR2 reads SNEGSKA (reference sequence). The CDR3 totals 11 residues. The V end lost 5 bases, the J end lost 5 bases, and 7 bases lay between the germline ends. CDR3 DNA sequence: TGCAGTGCTTCCGACAACAATGAGCAGTTCTTC. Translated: CSASDNNEQFF.

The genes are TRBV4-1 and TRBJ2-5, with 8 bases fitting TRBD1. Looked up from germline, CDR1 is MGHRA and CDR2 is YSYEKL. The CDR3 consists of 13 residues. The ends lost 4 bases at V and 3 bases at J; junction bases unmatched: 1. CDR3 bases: TGCGCCAGCAGCCCGGGACAGGAAGAGACCCAGTACTTC. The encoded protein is CASSPGQEETQYF.

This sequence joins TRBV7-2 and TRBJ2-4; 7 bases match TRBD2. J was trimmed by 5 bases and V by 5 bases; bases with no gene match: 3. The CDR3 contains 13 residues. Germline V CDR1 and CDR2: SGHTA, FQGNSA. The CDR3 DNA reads TGTGCCAGCAGCCTCGGACTAGAAAACATTCAGTACTTC. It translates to CASSLGLENIQYF.

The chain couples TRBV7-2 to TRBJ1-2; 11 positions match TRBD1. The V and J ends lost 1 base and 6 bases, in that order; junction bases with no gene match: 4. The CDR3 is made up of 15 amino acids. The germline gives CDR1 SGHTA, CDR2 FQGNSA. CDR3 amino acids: CASSLVLDRGHGYTF. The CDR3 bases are TGTGCCAGCAGCTTAGTACTGGACAGGGGGCATGGCTACACCTTC. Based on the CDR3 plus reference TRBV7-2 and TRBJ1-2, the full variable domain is GAGVSQSPSNKVTEKGKDVELRCDPISGHTALYWYRQSLGQGLEFLIYFQGNSAPDKSGLPSDRFSAERTGGSVSTLTIQRTQQEDSAVYLCASSLVLDRGHGYTFGSGTRLTVV.

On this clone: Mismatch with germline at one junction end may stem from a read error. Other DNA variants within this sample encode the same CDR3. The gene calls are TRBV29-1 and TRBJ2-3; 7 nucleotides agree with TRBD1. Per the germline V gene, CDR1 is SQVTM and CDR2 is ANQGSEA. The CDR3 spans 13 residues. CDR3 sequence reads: CSVDGAGTDTQYF. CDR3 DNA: TGCAGCGTTGATGGGGCAGGGACAGATACGCAGTATTTC.

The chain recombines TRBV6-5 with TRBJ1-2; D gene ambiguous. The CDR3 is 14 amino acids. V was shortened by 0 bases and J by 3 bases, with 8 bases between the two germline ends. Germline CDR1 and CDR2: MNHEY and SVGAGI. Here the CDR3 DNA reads TGTGCCAGCAGTTACTCAAGACGGGACTATGGCTACACCTTC. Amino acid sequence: CASSYSRRDYGYTF.

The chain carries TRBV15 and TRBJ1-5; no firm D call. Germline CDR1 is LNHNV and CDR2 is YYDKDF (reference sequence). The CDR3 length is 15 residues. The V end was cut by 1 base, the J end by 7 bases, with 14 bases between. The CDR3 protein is CATSRAFAGAQPQHF. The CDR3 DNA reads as TGTGCCACCAGCAGAGCGTTTGCAGGTGCACAGCCCCAGCATTTT.

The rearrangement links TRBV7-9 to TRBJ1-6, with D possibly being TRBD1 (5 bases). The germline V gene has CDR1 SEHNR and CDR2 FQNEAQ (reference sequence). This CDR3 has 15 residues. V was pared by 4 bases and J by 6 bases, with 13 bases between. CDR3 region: CASSSDTVTNSPLHF. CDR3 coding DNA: TGTGCCAGCAGCTCGGACACAGTCACTAATTCACCCCTCCACTTT. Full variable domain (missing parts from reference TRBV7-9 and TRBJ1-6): DTGVSQNPRHKITKRGQNVTFRCDPISEHNRLYWYRQTLGQGPEFLTYFQNEAQLEKSRLLSDRFSAERPKGSFSTLEIQRTEQGDSAMYLCASSSDTVTNSPLHFGNGTRLTVT.

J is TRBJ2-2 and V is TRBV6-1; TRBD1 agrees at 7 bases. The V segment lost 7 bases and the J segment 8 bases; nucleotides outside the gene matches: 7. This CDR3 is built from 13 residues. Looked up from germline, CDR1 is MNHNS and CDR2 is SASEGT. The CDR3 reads CASNRDSPGELFF. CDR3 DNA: TGTGCCAGCAATCGGGACAGCCCGGGGGAGCTGTTTTTT.

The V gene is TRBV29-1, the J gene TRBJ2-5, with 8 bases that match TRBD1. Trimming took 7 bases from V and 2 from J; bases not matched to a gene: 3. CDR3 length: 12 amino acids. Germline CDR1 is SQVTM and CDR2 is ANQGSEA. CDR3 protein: CSARTGQETQYF. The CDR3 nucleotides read TGCAGCGCGCGGACAGGGCAAGAGACCCAGTACTTC.

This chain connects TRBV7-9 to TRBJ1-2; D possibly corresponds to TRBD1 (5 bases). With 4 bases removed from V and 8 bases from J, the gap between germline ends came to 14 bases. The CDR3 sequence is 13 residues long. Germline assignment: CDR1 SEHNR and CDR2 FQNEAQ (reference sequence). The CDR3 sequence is CASSSEGWGGYTF. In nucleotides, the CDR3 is TGTGCCAGCAGCTCCGAAGGATGGGGCGGCTACACCTTC.

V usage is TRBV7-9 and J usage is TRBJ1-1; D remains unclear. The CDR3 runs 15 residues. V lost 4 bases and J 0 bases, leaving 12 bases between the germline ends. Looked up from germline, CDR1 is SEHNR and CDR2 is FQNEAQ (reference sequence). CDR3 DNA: TGTGCCAGCAGCTCTAGAGAGGGATTGAACACTGAAGCTTTCTTT. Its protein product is CASSSREGLNTEAFF.

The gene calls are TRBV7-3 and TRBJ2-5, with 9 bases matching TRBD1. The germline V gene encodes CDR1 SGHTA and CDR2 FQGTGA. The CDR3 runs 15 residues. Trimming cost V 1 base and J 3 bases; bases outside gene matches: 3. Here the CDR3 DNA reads TGTGCCAGCAGCTTAAACAGGGGGCGCGAAGAGACCCAGTACTTC. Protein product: CASSLNRGREETQYF. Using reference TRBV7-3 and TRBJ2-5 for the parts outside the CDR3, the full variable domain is GAGVSQTPSNKVTEKGKYVELRCDPISGHTALYWYRQSLGQGPEFLIYFQGTGAADDSGLPNDRFFAVRPEGSVSTLKIQRTERGDSAVYLCASSLNRGREETQYFGPGTRLLVL.

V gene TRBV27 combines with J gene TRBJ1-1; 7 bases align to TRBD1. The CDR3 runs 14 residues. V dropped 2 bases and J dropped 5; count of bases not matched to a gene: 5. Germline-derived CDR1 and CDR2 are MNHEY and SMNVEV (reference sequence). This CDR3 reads CASSLRQGVTEAFF. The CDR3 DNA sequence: TGTGCCAGCAGTTTAAGACAGGGAGTTACTGAAGCTTTCTTT.

The CDR3 DNA is TGTGCCAGTAGTCCTTCCGGGTTCTACGAGCAGTACTTC. Its translation is CASSPSGFYEQYF. The chain links TRBV19 to TRBJ2-7; no clear D gene. Germline V lookup: CDR1 LNHDA, CDR2 SQIVND (reference sequence). The CDR3 sequence is 13 residues long. V gave up 5 bases and J gave up 3 bases, with 11 bases separating them.

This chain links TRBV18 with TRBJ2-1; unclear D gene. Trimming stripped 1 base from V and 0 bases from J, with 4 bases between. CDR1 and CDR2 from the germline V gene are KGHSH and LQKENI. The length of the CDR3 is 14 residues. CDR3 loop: CASSPRSSYNEQFF. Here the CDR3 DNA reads TGTGCCAGCTCACCACGCAGCTCCTACAATGAGCAGTTCTTC.

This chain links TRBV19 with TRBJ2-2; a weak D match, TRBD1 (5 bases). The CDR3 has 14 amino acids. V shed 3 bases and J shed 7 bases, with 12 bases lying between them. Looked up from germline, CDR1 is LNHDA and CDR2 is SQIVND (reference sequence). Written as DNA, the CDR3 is TGTGCCAGTAGTATTCAGGGCATGGGCGGGGAGCTGTTTTTT. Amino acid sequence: CASSIQGMGGELFF. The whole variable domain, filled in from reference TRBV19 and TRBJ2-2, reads DGGITQSPKYLFRKEGQNVTLSCEQNLNHDAMYWYRQDPGQGLRLIYYSQIVNDFQKGDIAEGYSVSREKKESFPLTVTSAQKNPTAFYLCASSIQGMGGELFFGEGSRLTVL.

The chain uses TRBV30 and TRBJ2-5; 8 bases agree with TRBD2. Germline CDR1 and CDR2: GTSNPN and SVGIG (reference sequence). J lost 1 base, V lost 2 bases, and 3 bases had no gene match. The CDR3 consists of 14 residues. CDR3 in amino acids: CAWSSGGGQETQYF. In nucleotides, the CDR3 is TGTGCCTGGAGTTCGGGGGGGGGCCAAGAGACCCAGTACTTC.

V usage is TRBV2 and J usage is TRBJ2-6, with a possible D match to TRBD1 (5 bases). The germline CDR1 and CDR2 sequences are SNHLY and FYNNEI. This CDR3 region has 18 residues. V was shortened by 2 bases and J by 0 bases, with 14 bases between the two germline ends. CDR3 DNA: TGTGCCAGCAGTGAAATGCGACAGCTCTACTCTGGGGCCAACGTCCTGACTTTC. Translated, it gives CASSEMRQLYSGANVLTF.

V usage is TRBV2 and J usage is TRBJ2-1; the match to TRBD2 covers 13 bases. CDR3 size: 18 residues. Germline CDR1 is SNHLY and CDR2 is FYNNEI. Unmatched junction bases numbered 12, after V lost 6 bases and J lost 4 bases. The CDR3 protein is CASSYPVRTSGGYNEQFF. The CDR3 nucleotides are TGTGCCAGCAGCTACCCTGTGAGGACTAGCGGGGGTTACAATGAGCAGTTCTTC. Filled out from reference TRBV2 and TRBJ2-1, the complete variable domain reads EPEVTQTPSHQVTQMGQEVILRCVPISNHLYFYWYRQILGQKVEFLVSFYNNEISEKSEIFDDQFSVERPDGSNFTLKIRSTKLEDSAMYFCASSYPVRTSGGYNEQFFGPGTRLTVL.

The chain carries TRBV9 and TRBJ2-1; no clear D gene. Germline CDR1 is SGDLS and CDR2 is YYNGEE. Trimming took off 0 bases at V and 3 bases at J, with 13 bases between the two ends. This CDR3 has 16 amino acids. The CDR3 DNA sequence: TGTGCCAGCAGCGTAGGGCTTCGTGCTCACTACAATGAGCAGTTCTTC. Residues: CASSVGLRAHYNEQFF. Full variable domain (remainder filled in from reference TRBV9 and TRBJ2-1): DSGVTQTPKHLITATGQRVTLRCSPRSGDLSVYWYQQSLDQGLQFLIQYYNGEERAKGNILERFSAQQFPDLHSELNLSSLELGDSALYFCASSVGLRAHYNEQFFGPGTRLTVL.

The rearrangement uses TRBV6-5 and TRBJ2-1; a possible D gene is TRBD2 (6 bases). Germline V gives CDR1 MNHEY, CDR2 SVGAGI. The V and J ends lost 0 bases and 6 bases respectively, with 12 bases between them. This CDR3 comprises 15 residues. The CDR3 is CASSYSGQGGNEQFF. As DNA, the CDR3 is TGTGCCAGCAGTTACTCAGGGCAGGGAGGCAATGAGCAGTTCTTC.

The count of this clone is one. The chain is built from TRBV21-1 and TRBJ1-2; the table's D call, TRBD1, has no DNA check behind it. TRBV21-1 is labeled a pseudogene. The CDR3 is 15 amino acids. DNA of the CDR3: TGTGCCAGCAGCAAAGGTGGCATGTACCACTATGGCTACACCTTC. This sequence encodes CASSKGGMYHYGYTF.

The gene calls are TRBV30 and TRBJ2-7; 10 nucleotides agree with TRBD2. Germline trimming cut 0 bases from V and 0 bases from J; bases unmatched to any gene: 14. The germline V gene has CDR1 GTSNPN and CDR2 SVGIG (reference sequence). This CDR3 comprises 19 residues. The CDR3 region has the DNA TGTGCCTGGAGTGTTGTACTAGCGGGGAAGTGGGGAAGCTCCTACGAGCAGTACTTC. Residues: CAWSVVLAGKWGSSYEQYF.

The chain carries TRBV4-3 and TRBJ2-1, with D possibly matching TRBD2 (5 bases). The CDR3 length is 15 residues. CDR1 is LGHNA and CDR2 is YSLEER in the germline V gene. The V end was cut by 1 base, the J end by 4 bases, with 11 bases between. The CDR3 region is CASSQVEALYNEQFF. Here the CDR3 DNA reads TGCGCCAGCAGCCAAGTGGAGGCGCTATACAATGAGCAGTTCTTC.